This T cell receptor beta chain was profiled in a study of T cells expressing NK-cell markers. Overall study: Sorted CD3+CD56+NKG2C+, CD3+CD56+NKG2C- and CD3+CD56-NKG2C+ T cells provided the TCR beta repertoires. Seven HCMV-seropositive donors and one seronegative donor made up the eight sequenced donors.

For this clonotype: The antigen remains unidentified.

The study, taken as a whole, reports: The contribution of dominant NKG2C+ clonotypes to CD8+ T cells in roughly six donors was about 1.0-7.5%. The study found these clonotypes also leading the CD3+CD56-NKG2C+ fraction in several donors.

The CDR3 contains 13 residues. CDR1 and CDR2 from the germline V gene are SGHTA and FQGNSA. TCRdb re-analyzed the 5' RACE reads; it lists each CDR3 protein once, without DNA. This repertoire includes under 600,000 distinct CDR3 sequences. Material for sequencing was blood T cells: a sorted CD56 or NKG2C T cell subset, CD4+ or CD8+ T cells, or bulk PBMC T cells (not recorded which). J is TRBJ2-2 and V is TRBV7-2. The receptor was isolated from a woman aged 45-60 years in good health. This chain's CDR3 is CASSSISRGELFF.